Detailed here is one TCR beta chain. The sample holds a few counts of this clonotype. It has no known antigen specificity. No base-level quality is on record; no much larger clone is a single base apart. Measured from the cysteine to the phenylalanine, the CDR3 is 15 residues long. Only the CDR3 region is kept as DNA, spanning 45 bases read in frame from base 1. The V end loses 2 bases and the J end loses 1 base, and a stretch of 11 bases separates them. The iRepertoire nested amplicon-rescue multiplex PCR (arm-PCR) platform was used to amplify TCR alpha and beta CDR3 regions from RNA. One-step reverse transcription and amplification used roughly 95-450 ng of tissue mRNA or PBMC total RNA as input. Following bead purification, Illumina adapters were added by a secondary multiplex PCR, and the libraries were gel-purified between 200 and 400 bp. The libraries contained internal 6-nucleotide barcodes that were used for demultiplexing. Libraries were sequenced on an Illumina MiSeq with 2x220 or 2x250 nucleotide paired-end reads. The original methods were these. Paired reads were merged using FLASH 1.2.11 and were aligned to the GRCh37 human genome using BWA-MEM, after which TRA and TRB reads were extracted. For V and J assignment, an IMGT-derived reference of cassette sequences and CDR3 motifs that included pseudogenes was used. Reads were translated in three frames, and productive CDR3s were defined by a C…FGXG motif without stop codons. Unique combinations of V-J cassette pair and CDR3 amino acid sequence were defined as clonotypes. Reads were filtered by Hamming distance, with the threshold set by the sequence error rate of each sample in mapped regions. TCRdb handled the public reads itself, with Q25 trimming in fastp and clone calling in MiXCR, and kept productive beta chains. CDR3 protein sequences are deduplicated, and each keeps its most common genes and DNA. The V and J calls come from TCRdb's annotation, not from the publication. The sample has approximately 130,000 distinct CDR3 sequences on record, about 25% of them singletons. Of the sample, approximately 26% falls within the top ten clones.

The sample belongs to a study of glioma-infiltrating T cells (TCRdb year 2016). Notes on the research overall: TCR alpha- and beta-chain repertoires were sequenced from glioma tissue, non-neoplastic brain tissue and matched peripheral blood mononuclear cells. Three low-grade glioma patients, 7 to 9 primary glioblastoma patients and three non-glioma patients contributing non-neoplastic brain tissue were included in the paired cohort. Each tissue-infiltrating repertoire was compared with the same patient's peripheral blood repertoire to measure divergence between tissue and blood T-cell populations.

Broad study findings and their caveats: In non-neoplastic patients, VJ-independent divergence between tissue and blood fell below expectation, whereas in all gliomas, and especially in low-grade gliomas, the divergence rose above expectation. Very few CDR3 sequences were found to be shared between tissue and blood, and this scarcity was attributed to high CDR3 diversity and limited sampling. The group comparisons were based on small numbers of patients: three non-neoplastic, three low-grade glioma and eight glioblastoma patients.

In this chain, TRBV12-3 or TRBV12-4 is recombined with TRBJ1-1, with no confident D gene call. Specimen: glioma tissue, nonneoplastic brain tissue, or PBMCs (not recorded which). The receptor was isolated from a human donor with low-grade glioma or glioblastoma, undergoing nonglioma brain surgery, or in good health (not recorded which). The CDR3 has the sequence CASSLMRHPNTEAFF. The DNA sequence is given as TGTGCCAGCAGTTTAATGCGGCACCCGAACACTGAAGCTTTCTTT.